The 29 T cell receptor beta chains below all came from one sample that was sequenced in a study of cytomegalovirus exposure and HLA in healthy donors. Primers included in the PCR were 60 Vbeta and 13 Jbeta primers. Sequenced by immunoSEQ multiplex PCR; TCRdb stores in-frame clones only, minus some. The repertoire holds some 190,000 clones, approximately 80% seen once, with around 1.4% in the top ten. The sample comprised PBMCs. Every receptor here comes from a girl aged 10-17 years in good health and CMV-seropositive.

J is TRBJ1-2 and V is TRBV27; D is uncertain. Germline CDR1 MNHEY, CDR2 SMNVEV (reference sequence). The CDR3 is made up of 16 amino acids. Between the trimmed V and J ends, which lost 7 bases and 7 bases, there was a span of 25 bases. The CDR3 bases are TGTGCCAGCAAGAGAATCGAGGTCTTTCGGATCTGTGGCTACACCTTC. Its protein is CASKRIEVFRICGYTF.

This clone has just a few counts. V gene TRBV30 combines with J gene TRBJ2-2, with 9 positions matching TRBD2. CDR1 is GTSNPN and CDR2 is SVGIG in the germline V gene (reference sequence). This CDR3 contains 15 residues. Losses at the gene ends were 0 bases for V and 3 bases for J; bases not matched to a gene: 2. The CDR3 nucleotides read TGTGCCTGGAGTGTTGCGGGAGGGGACACCGGGGAGCTGTTTTTT. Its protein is CAWSVAGGDTGELFF.

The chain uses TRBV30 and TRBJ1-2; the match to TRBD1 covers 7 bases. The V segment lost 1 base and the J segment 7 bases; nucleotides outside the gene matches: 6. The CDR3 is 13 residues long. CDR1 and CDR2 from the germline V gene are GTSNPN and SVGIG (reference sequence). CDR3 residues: CAWSASTGAGYTF. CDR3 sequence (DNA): TGTGCCTGGAGTGCGTCAACAGGGGCTGGCTACACCTTC.

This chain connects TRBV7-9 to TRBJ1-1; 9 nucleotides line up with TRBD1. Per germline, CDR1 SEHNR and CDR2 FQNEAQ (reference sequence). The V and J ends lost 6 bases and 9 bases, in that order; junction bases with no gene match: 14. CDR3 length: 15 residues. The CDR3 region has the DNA TGTGCCAGCAGGTCCCCCCTGCGGGACAGGGAAAAAGCTTTCTTT. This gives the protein CASRSPLRDREKAFF.

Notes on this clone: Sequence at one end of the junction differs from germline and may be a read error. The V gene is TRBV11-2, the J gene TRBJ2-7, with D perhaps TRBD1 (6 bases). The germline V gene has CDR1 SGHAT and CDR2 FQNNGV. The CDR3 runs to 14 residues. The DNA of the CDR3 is TGTGCCAGCAGCTTAGATAGGACAGCCTACGGGCAGTACTTC. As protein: CASSLDRTAYGQYF.

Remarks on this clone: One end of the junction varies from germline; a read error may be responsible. The DNA of the CDR3 is TGTGCTAGCAGCTTAGGGGCTAGCGGGACGAACACCGGGGAGCTGTTTTTT. Its translation: CASSLGASGTNTGELFF. The genes are TRBV7-7 and TRBJ2-2; 9 bases match TRBD2. CDR1 and CDR2 from the germline V gene are SSHAT and FNYEAQ (reference sequence). The CDR3 loop spans 17 amino acids.

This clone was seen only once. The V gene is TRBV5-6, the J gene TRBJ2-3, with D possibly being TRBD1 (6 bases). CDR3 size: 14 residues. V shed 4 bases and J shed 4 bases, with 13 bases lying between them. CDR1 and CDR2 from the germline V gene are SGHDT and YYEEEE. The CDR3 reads CASSATGIPDTQYF. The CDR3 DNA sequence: TGTGCCAGCAGCGCCACAGGGATCCCAGATACGCAGTATTTT.

The CDR3 DNA reads as TGTGCCAGCAGCTTAGGATCAGCGGGAGGGGCCAAAAACATTCAGTACTTC. It yields the protein CASSLGSAGGAKNIQYF. The chain uses TRBV11-3 and TRBJ2-4, with TRBD2 matching over 10 bases. Trimming removed 1 base from V and 1 base from J; junction bases left unmatched: 4. The CDR3 covers 17 residues. Germline loops: CDR1 SGHNT, CDR2 YENEEA.

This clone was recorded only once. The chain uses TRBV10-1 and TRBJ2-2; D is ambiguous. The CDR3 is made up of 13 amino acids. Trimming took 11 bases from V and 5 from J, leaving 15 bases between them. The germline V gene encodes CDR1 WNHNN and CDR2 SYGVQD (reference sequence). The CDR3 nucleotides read TGCGCCCCCGAACATCTTCCGACCGGGGAGCTGTTTTTT. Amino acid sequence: CAPEHLPTGELFF.

CDR3 bases: TGTGCCAGAAGCTTAGGTATGTTCGGGCTAGCGGAATCCTACAATGAGCAGTTCTTC. Protein product: CARSLGMFGLAESYNEQFF. The V and J genes are TRBV7-5 and TRBJ2-1; the listed D gene, TRBD2, was not tested against the DNA. TRBV7-5 is annotated as a pseudogene. This CDR3 is 19 amino acids long.

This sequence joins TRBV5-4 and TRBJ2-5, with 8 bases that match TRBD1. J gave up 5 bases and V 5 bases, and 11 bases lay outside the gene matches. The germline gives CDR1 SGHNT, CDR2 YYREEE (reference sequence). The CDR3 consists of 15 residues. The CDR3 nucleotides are TGTGCCAGCAGGCAGGGGACAGGCCATAGGGAGACCCAGTACTTC. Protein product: CASRQGTGHRETQYF.

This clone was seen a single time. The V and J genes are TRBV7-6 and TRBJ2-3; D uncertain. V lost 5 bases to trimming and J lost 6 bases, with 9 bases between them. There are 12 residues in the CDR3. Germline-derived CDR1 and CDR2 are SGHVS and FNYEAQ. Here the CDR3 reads CASSAPYDTQYF. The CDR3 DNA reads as TGTGCCAGCAGCGCCCCCTACGATACGCAGTATTTT.

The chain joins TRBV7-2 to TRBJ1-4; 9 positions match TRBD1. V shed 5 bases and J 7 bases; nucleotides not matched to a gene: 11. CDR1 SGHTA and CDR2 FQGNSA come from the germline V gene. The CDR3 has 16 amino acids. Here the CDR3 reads CASSQRTGAESEKLFF. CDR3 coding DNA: TGTGCCAGCAGCCAAAGGACAGGGGCAGAGAGTGAAAAACTGTTTTTT. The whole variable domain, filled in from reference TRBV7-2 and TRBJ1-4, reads GAGVSQSPSNKVTEKGKDVELRCDPISGHTALYWYRQSLGQGLEFLIYFQGNSAPDKSGLPSDRFSAERTGGSVSTLTIQRTQQEDSAVYLCASSQRTGAESEKLFFGSGTQLSVL.

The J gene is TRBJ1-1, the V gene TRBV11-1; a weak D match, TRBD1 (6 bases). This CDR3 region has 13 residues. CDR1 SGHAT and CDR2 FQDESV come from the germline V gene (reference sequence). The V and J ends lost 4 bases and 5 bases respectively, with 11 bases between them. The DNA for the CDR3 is TGTGCCAGCAGCTCCCAGGGGAAGACTGAAGCTTTCTTT. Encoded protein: CASSSQGKTEAFF.

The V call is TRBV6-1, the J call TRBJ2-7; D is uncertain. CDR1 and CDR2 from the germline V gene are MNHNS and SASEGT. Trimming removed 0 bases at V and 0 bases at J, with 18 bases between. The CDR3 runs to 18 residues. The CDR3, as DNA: TGTGCCAGCAGTGAAGCGTCCTTTTCAGTTCCTAGCTCCTACGAGCAGTACTTC. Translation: CASSEASFSVPSSYEQYF.

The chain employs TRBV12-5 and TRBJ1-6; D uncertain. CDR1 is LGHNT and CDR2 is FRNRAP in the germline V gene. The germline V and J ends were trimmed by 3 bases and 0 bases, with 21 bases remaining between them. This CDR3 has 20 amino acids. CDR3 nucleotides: TGTGCTAGTGGTTTAGCGATTGCGGGGTCCCCGTTCTCCTATAATTCACCCCTCCACTTT. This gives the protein CASGLAIAGSPFSYNSPLHF.

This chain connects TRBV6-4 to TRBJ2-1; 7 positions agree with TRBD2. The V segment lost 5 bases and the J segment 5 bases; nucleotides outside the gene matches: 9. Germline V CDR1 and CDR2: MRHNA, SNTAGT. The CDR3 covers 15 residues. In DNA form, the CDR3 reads TGTGCCAGCAGTCGAGTAGCGGGCGTCAACAATGAGCAGTTCTTC. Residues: CASSRVAGVNNEQFF.

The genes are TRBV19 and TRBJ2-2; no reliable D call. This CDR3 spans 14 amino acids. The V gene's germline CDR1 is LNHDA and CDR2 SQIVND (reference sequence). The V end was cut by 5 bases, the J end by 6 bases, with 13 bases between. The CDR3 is CASSSGRHPGELFF. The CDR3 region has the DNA TGTGCCAGTAGTTCCGGCAGGCATCCCGGGGAGCTGTTTTTT.

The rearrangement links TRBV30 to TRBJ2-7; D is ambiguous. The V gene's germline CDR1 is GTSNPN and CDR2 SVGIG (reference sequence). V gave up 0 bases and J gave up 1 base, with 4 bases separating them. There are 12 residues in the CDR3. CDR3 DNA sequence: TGTGCCTGGAGTGTACGGTCCTACGAGCAGTACTTC. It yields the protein CAWSVRSYEQYF. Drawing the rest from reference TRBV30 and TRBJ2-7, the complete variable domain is SQTIHQWPATLVQPVGSPLSLECTVEGTSNPNLYWYRQAAGRGLQLLFYSVGIGQISSEVPQNLSASRPQDRQFILSSKKLLLSDSGFYLCAWSVRSYEQYFGPGTRLTVT.

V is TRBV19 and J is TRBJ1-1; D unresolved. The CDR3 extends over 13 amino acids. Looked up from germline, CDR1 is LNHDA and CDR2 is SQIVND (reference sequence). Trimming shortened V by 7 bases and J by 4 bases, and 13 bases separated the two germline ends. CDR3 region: CASMVSRITEAFF. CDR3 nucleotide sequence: TGTGCCAGTATGGTATCGCGGATCACTGAAGCTTTCTTT.

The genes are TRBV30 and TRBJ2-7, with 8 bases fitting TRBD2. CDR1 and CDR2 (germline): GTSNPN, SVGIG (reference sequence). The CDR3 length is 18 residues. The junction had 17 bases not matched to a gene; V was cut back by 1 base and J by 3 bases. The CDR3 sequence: CAWSAPLVVRTSSYEQYF. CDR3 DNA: TGTGCCTGGAGTGCACCTCTAGTAGTCAGGACTAGCAGCTACGAGCAGTACTTC.

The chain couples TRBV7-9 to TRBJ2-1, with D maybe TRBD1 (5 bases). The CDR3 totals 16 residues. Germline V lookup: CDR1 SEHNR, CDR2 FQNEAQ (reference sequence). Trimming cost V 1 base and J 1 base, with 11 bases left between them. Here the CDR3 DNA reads TGTGCCAGCAGCTTAGTGGCAGGGTATTCCTACAATGAGCAGTTCTTC. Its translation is CASSLVAGYSYNEQFF.

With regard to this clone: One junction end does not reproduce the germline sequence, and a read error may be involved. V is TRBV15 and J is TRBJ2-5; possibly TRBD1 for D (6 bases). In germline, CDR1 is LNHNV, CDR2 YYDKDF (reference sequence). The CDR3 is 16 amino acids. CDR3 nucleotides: TGTGCCACCAGCAGAGAATCGGGGACGGGACAAGAGACTCAGTACTTC. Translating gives CATSRESGTGQETQYF.

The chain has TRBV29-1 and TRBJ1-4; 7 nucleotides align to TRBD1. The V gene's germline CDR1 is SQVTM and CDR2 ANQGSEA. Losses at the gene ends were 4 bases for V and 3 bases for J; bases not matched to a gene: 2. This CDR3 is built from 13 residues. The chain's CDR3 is CSVGGQPNEKLFF. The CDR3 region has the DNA TGCAGCGTTGGGGGACAGCCTAATGAAAAACTGTTTTTT.

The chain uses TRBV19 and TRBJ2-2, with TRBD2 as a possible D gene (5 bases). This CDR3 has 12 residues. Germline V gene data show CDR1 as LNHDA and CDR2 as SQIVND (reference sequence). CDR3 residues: CVSAANTGELFF. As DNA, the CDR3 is TGTGTTAGCGCGGCGAACACCGGGGAGCTGTTTTTT.

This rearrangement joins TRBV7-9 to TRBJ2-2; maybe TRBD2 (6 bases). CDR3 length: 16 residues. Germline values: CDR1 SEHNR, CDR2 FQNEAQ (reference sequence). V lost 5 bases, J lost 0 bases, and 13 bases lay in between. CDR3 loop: CASSHWPGANTGELFF. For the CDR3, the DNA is TGTGCCAGCAGCCACTGGCCGGGGGCGAACACCGGGGAGCTGTTTTTT.

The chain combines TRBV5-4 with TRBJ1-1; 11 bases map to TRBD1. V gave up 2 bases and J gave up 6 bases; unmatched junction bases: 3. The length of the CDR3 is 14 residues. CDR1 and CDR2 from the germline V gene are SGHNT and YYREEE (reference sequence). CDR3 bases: TGTGCCAGCAGCTTAGGACAGGGGGCCGCTGAAGCTTTCTTT. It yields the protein CASSLGQGAAEAFF. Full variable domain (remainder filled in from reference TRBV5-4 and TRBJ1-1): ETGVTQSPTHLIKTRGQQVTLRCSSQSGHNTVSWYQQALGQGPQFIFQYYREEENGRGNFPPRFSGLQFPNYSSELNVNALELDDSALYLCASSLGQGAAEAFFGQGTRLTVV.

CDR3 protein: CASRIGSQETQYF. In DNA form, the CDR3 reads TGTGCCAGCCGAATCGGTAGCCAAGAGACCCAGTACTTC. This chain connects TRBV6-5 to TRBJ2-5; D not certain. Trimming stripped 8 bases from V and 1 base from J, with 11 bases between. The germline CDR1 and CDR2 sequences are MNHEY and SVGAGI. This CDR3 is 13 amino acids long.

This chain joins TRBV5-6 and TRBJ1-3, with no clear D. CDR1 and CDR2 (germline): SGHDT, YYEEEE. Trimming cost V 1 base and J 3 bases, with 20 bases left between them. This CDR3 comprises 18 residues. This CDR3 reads CASSLLPSPAGNGNTIYF. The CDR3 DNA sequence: TGTGCCAGCAGCTTGCTCCCAAGCCCCGCGGGTAATGGAAACACCATATATTTT. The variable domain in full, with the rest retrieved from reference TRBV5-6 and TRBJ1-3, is DAGVTQSPTHLIKTRGQQVTLRCSPKSGHDTVSWYQQALGQGPQFIFQYYEEEERQRGNFPDRFSGHQFPNYSSELNVNALLLGDSALYLCASSLLPSPAGNGNTIYFGEGSWLTVV.